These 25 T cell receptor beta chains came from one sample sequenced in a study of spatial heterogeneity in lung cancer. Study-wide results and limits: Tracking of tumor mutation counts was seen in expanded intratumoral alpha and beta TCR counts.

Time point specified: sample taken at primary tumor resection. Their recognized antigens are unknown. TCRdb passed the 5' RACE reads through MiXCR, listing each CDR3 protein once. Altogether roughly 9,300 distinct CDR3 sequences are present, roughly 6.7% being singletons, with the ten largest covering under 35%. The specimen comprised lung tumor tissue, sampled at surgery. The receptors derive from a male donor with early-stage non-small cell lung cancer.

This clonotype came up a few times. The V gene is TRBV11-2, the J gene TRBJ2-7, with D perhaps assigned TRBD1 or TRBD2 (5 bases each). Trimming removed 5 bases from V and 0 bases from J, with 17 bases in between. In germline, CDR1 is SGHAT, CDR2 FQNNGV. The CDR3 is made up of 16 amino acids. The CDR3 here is CASSQTGRRHSYEQYF. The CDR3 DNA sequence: TGTGCCAGCAGCCAGACGGGACGGCGTCACTCCTACGAGCAGTACTTC.

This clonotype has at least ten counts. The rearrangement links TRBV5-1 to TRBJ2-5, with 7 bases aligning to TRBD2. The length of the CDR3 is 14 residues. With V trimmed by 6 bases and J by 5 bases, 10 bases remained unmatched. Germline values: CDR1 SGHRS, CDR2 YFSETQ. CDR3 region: CASTGEGSRETQYF. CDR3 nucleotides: TGCGCCAGCACGGGGGAGGGGTCGCGCGAGACCCAGTACTTC.

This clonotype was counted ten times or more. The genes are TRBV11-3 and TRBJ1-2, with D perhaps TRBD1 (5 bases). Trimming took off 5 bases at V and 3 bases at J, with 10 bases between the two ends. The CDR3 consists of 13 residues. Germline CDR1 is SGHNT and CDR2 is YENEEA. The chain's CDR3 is CASSLRDHYGYTF. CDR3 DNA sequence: TGTGCCAGCAGCCTAAGGGACCACTATGGCTACACCTTC. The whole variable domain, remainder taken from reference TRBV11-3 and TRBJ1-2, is EAGVVQSPRYKIIEKKQPVAFWCNPISGHNTLYWYLQNLGQGPELLIRYENEEAVDDSQLPKDRFSAERLKGVDSTLKIQPAELGDSAVYLCASSLRDHYGYTFGSGTRLTVV.

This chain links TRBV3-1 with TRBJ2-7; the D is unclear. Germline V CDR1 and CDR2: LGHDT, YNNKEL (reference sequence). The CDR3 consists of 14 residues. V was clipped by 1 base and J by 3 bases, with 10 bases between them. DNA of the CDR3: TGTGCCAGCAGCCAAGCCGGATTTGACTACGAGCAGTACTTC. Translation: CASSQAGFDYEQYF.

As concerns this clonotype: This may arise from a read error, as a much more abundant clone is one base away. CDR3 sequence (DNA): TGTGCCATCTCCCACTCCCCGGGACAGGGGGGATACGAGCAGCACTTC. This encodes CAISHSPGQGGYEQHF. This chain links TRBV10-3 with TRBJ2-7; 11 positions match TRBD1. The CDR3 totals 16 residues. Germline loops: CDR1 ENHRY, CDR2 SYGVKD.

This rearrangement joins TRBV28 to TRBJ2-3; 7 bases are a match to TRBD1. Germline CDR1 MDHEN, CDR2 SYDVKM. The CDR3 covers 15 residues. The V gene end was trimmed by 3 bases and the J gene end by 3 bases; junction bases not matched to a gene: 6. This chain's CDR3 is CASSLTGIRTDTQYF. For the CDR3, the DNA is TGTGCCAGCAGTTTGACAGGGATAAGGACAGATACGCAGTATTTT.

The CDR3 sequence is CASSQVLTGELFF. DNA of the CDR3: TGTGCCAGCAGCCAGGTCTTGACCGGGGAGCTGTTTTTT. This sequence joins TRBV3-1 and TRBJ2-2; D is uncertain. The V gene lost 3 bases and the J gene lost 5 bases, with 7 bases spanning the gap. There are 13 residues in the CDR3. Germline assignment: CDR1 LGHDT and CDR2 YNNKEL (reference sequence).

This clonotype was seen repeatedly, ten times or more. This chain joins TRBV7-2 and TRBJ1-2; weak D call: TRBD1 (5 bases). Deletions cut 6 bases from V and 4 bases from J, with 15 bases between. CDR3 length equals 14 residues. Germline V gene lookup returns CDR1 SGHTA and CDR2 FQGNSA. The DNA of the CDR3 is TGTGCCAGCAGAGATACCGGGACGGCCTATGGCTACACCTTC. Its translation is CASRDTGTAYGYTF.

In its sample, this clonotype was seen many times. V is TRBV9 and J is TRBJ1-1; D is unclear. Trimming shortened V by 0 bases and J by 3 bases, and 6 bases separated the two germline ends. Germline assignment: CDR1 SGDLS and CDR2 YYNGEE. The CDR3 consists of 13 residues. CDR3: CASSVVLDTEAFF. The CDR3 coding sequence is TGTGCCAGCAGCGTAGTACTGGACACTGAAGCTTTCTTT.

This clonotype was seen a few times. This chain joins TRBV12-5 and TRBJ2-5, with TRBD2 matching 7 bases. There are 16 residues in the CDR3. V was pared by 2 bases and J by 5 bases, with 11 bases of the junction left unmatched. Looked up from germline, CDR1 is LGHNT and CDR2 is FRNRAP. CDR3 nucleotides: TGTGCTAGTGGTTTGACCCCATCAGCGGGGAGGGAGACCCAGTACTTC. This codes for CASGLTPSAGRETQYF.

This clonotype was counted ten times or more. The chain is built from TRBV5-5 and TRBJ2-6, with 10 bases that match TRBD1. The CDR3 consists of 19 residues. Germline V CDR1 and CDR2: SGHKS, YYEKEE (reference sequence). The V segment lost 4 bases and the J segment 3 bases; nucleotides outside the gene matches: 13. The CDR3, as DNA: TGTGCCAGCAGCCCTCGACAGGGGGCGTATGGTGGTGGGGCCAACGTCCTGACTTTC. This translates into CASSPRQGAYGGGANVLTF.

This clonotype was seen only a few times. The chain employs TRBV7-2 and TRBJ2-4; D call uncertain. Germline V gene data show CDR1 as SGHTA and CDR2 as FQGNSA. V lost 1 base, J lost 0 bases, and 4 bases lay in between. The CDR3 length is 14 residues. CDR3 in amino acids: CASSLGLAKNIQYF. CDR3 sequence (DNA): TGTGCCAGCAGCTTAGGACTAGCCAAAAACATTCAGTACTTC.

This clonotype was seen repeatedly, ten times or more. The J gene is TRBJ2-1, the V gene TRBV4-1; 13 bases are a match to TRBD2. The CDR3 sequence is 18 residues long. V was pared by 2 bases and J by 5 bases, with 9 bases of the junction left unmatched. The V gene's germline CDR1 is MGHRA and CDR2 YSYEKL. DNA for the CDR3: TGCGCCAGCAGCCAACTCCTAAGACTAGCGGGGGGCAACAATGAGCAGTTCTTC. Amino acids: CASSQLLRLAGGNNEQFF.

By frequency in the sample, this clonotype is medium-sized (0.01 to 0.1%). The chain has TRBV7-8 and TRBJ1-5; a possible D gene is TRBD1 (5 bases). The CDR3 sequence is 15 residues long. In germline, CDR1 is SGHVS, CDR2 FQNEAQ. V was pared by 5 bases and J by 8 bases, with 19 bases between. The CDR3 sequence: CASSPWTLRDEPQHF. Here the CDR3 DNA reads TGTGCCAGCAGCCCCTGGACGCTGAGGGACGAGCCCCAGCATTTT.

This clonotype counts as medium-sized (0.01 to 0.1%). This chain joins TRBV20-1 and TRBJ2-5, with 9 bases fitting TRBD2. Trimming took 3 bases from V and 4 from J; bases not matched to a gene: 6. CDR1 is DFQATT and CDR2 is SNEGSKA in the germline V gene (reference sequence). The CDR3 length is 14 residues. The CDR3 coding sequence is TGCAGTGCTAGTAGCGGGGGTGCCTTAGAGACCCAGTACTTC. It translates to CSASSGGALETQYF.

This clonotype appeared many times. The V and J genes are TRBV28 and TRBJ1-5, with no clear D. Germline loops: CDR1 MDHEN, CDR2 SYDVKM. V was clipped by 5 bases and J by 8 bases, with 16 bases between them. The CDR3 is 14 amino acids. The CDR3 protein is CASSLTALLKPQHF. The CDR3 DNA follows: TGTGCCAGCAGTCTCACGGCGCTGTTAAAGCCCCAGCATTTT.

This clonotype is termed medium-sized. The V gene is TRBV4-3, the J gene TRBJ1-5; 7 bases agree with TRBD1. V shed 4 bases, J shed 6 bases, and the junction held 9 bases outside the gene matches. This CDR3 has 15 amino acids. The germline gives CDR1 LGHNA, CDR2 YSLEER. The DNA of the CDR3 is TGCGCCAGCAGCCCCCAGACAGGGAGGGGTCAGCCCCAGCATTTT. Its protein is CASSPQTGRGQPQHF.

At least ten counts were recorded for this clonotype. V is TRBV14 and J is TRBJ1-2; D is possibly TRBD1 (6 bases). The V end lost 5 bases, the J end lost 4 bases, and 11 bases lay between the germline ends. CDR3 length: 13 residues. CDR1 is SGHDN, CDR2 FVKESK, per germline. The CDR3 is CASSSGQTYGYTF. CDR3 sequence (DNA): TGTGCCAGCAGCTCTGGACAGACCTATGGCTACACCTTC.

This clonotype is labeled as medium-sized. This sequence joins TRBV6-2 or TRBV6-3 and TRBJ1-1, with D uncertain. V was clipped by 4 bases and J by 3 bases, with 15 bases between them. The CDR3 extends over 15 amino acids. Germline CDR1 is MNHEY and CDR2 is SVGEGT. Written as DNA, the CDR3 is TGTGCCAGCAGTTTGTTGATAAGGCGGCACACTGAAGCTTTCTTT. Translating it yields CASSLLIRRHTEAFF.

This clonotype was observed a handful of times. The CDR3 nucleotides are TGTGCCAGCAGCCCAGGAGGGGGTGAGACAGATACGCAGTATTTT. Encoded protein: CASSPGGGETDTQYF. The chain has TRBV6-2 or TRBV6-3 and TRBJ2-3; D is tentatively TRBD1 or TRBD2 (6 bases each). Looked up from germline, CDR1 is MNHEY and CDR2 is SVGEGT. Trimming left V 6 bases short and J 3 bases short, with 16 bases between. The length of the CDR3 is 15 residues.

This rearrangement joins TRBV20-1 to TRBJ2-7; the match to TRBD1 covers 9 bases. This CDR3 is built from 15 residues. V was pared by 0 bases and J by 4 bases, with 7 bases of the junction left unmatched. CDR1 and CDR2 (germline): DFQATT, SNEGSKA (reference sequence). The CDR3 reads CSARETGGGRYEQYF. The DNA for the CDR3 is TGCAGTGCTAGAGAGACAGGGGGAGGACGTTACGAGCAGTACTTC.

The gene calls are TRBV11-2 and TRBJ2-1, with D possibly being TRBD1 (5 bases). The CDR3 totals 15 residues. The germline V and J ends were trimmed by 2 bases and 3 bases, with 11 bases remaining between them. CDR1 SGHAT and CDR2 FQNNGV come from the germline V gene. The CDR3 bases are TGTGCCAGCAGCTTACAACAGGCTTACTACAATGAGCAGTTCTTC. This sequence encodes CASSLQQAYYNEQFF.

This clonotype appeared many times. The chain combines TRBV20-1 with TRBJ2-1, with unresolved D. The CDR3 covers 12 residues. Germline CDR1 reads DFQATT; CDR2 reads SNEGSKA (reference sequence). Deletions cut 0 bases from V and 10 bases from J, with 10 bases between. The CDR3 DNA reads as TGCAGTGCTAGAGATTTAAGCAGCGAGCAGTTCTTC. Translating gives CSARDLSSEQFF.

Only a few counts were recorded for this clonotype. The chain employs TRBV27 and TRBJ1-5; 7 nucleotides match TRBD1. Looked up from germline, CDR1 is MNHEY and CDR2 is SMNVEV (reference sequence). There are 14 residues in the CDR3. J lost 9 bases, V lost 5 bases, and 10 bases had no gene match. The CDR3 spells CASSPYQDRAPQHF. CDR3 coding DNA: TGTGCCAGCAGTCCATACCAAGACAGGGCGCCCCAGCATTTT.

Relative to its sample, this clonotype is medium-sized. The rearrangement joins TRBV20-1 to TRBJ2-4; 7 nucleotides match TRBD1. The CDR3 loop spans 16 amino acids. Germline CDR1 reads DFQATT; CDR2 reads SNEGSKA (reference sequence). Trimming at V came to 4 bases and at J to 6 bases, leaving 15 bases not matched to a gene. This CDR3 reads CSATDRETGSSNIQYF. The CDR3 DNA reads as TGCAGTGCTACTGACAGGGAAACCGGGTCTTCAAACATTCAGTACTTC.